Presented here are 12 T cell receptor beta chains from one specimen sequenced in a study of cytomegalovirus exposure and HLA in healthy donors. The PCR had 60 Vbeta and 13 Jbeta primers. Assay: immunoSEQ multiplex PCR; the TCRdb copy retains only in-frame clones and omits some. The profile covers about 75,000 clones, with 65% to 90% appearing a single time and approximately 17% taken by the ten largest. Sequencing was performed on PBMCs. The source is a man between 70 and 80 years old in good health and CMV-seropositive.

The chain combines TRBV5-1 with TRBJ2-6; D not certain. The V and J ends lost 2 bases and 0 bases respectively, with 3 bases between them. Per the germline V gene, CDR1 is SGHRS and CDR2 is YFSETQ. This CDR3 spans 14 amino acids. CDR3 residues: CASSFNSGANVLTF. In nucleotides, the CDR3 is TGCGCCAGCAGCTTTAACTCTGGGGCCAACGTCCTGACTTTC.

This clone was observed a handful of times. The V call is TRBV4-1, the J call TRBJ2-5, with a weak D call TRBD2 (6 bases). V shed 3 bases and J shed 5 bases, with 22 bases lying between them. Looked up from germline, CDR1 is MGHRA and CDR2 is YSYEKL. CDR3 size: 17 residues. The CDR3 sequence is CASSQERVRAEGETQYF. The CDR3 DNA reads as TGCGCCAGCAGCCAGGAAAGGGTCAGGGCGGAGGGCGAGACCCAGTACTTC.

The chain links TRBV5-1 to TRBJ2-3; 13 nucleotides align to TRBD2. V lost 7 bases to trimming and J lost 8 bases; unmatched junction nucleotides: 13. Germline V CDR1 and CDR2: SGHRS, YFSETQ. This CDR3 region has 16 residues. The CDR3 DNA follows: TGCGCCAGCTCCCCCTTACTAGCGGGAGGGCCTGGTACGCAGTATTTT. It encodes CASSPLLAGGPGTQYF.

V and J are TRBV4-2 and TRBJ1-1, with D perhaps TRBD1 (5 bases). Trimming took 2 bases from V and 5 from J, leaving 18 bases between them. Germline CDR1 and CDR2: LGHNA and YNFKEQ. The CDR3 is made up of 16 amino acids. The CDR3 loop is CASSQKHDSHGTEAFF. The CDR3 nucleotides are TGTGCCAGCAGCCAAAAACATGACAGTCACGGGACTGAAGCTTTCTTT.

This clone was picked up one time. The chain couples TRBV10-3 to TRBJ1-2, with D perhaps TRBD1 (5 bases). The V gene's germline CDR1 is ENHRY and CDR2 SYGVKD. This CDR3 comprises 18 residues. The germline V and J ends were trimmed by 9 bases and 0 bases, with 26 bases remaining between them. CDR3 in amino acids: CAIAETDLSRASNYGYTF. The CDR3 region has the DNA TGTGCCATTGCCGAGACAGATCTATCACGGGCCTCTAACTATGGCTACACCTTC.

The chain uses TRBV28 and TRBJ2-3; possibly TRBD1 for D (5 bases). V gave up 6 bases and J gave up 3 bases, with 10 bases separating them. Looked up from germline, CDR1 is MDHEN and CDR2 is SYDVKM. The CDR3 length is 13 residues. The chain's CDR3 is CASSTPGTDTQYF. In DNA form, the CDR3 reads TGTGCCAGCAGCACGCCAGGGACAGATACGCAGTATTTT.

Remarks on this clone: The same CDR3 also results from other DNA sequences found in this sample. This rearrangement joins TRBV6-5 to TRBJ2-3, with D uncertain. The V and J ends lost 6 bases and 4 bases respectively, with 8 bases between them. The CDR3 is 12 residues long. From germline, CDR1 is MNHEY and CDR2 SVGAGI. CDR3 nucleotides: TGTGCCAGCAGGTCAGAGGCAGATACGCAGTATTTT. Translating it yields CASRSEADTQYF.

This clone has just one count. This chain uses TRBV7-9 with TRBJ2-7; no clear D. This CDR3 is 13 amino acids long. V lost 2 bases to trimming and J lost 6 bases, with 11 bases between them. Germline V gives CDR1 SEHNR, CDR2 FQNEAQ (reference sequence). The CDR3 DNA reads TGTGCCAGCAGCTTATTCGAAAGGAGCGAGCAGTACTTC. It is translated as CASSLFERSEQYF.

V is TRBV12-5 and J is TRBJ1-6; D is uncertain. Germline CDR1 reads LGHNT; CDR2 reads FRNRAP. The CDR3 spans 14 residues. V was pared by 1 base and J by 8 bases, with 9 bases between. The CDR3 DNA follows: TGTGCTAGTGGTTTGGGGGCCGACGATTCACCCCTCCACTTT. Translation gives CASGLGADDSPLHF.

V and J are TRBV4-1 and TRBJ2-1; 9 nucleotides match TRBD1. The CDR3 is made up of 16 amino acids. Trimming at V came to 2 bases and at J to 4 bases, leaving 6 bases not matched to a gene. Germline V CDR1 and CDR2: MGHRA, YSYEKL. CDR3 loop: CASSQPDRGPYNEQFF. CDR3 coding DNA: TGCGCCAGCAGCCAACCGGACAGGGGACCATACAATGAGCAGTTCTTC.

The rearrangement uses TRBV4-3 and TRBJ2-6; D is unresolved. The CDR3 runs to 15 residues. The ends were cut back, 1 base at V and 3 bases at J, with 7 bases in the middle. The germline V gene encodes CDR1 LGHNA and CDR2 YSLEER. The CDR3 is CASSQGGYGANVLTF. In nucleotides, the CDR3 is TGCGCCAGCAGCCAAGGAGGCTATGGGGCCAACGTCCTGACTTTC.

The chain joins TRBV27 to TRBJ1-5; 9 positions agree with TRBD1. CDR1 MNHEY and CDR2 SMNVEV come from the germline V gene (reference sequence). The CDR3 is 14 residues long. J gave up 5 bases and V 5 bases, and 4 bases lay outside the gene matches. The CDR3 loop reads CASSQGQGYQPQHF. CDR3 sequence (DNA): TGTGCCAGCAGTCAGGGACAGGGATATCAGCCCCAGCATTTT.